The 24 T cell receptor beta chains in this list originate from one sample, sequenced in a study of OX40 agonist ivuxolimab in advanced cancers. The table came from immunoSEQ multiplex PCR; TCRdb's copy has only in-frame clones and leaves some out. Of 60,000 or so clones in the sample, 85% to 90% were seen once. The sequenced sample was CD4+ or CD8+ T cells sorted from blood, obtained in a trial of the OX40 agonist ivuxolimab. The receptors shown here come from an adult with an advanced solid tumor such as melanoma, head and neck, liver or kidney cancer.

CDR3 sequence (DNA): TGTGCCAGCAGCTTAGTCACAGGGCAAGAGACCCAGTACTTC. Translated: CASSLVTGQETQYF. The chain uses TRBV7-2 and TRBJ2-5; D may be TRBD1 (6 bases). Trimming took 1 base from V and 2 from J, leaving 8 bases between them. Germline loops: CDR1 SGHTA, CDR2 FQGNSA. The CDR3 has 14 residues.

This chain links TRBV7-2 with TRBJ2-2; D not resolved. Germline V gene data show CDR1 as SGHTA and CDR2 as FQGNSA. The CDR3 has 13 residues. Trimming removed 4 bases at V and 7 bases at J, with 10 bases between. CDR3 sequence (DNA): TGTGCCAGCAGCTCCGATAGGCGCGGGGAGCTGTTTTTT. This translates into CASSSDRRGELFF.

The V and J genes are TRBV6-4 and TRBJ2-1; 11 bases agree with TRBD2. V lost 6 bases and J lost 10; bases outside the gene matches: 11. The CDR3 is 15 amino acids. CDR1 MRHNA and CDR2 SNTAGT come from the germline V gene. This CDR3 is CASSPLAGGLGEQFF. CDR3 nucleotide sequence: TGTGCCAGCAGCCCTCTAGCGGGAGGCCTCGGGGAGCAGTTCTTC.

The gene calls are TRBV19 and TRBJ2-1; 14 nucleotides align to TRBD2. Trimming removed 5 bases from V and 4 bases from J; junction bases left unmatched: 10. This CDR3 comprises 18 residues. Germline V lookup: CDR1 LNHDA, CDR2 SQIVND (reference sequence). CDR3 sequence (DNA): TGTGCCAGTAGTTTAATGACTAGCGGGAGGGCCAGGTACAATGAGCAGTTCTTC. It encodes CASSLMTSGRARYNEQFF.

CDR3 loop: CASSPIESSYNSPLHF. The CDR3 DNA reads as TGTGCCAGCAGCCCGATCGAGAGCTCCTATAATTCACCCCTCCACTTT. This rearrangement joins TRBV27 to TRBJ1-6; D gene ambiguous. Per the germline V gene, CDR1 is MNHEY and CDR2 is SMNVEV (reference sequence). The CDR3 extends over 16 amino acids. Trimming left V 6 bases short and J 0 bases short, with 12 bases between.

Written as DNA, the CDR3 is TGTGCCAGCAGCCGCGGGACAGAGAACACTGAAGCTTTCTTT. It encodes CASSRGTENTEAFF. This chain links TRBV6-5 with TRBJ1-1; the match to TRBD1 covers 7 bases. The V and J ends lost 6 bases and 1 base, in that order; junction bases with no gene match: 5. This CDR3 spans 14 amino acids. Germline CDR1 and CDR2: MNHEY and SVGAGI.

CDR3 sequence: CASSQRTGGLWGGNQPQHF. The CDR3 coding sequence is TGTGCCAGCAGCCAGAGGACAGGGGGCCTATGGGGGGGCAATCAGCCCCAGCATTTT. This chain joins TRBV7-2 and TRBJ1-5; 11 nucleotides line up with TRBD1. Per the germline V gene, CDR1 is SGHTA and CDR2 is FQGNSA. The trim removed 5 bases at V and 2 bases at J, leaving 14 bases unmatched. This CDR3 is 19 amino acids long.

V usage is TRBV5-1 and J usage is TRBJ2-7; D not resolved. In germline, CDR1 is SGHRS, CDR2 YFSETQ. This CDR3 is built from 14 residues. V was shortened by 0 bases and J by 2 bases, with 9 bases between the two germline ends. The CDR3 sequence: CASSLDVPTYEQYF. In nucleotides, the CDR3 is TGCGCCAGCAGCTTGGATGTCCCAACCTACGAGCAGTACTTC.

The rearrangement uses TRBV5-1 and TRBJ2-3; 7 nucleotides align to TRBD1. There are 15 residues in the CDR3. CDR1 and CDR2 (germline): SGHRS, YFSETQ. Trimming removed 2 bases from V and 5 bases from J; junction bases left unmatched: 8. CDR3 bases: TGCGCCAGCAGCTTTGAAGGGGGCATGGGAGATACGCAGTATTTT. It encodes CASSFEGGMGDTQYF.

The CDR3 bases are TGTGCCAGCAGCCGGGGGGGAGTTAGCACAGATACGCAGTATTTT. This gives the protein CASSRGGVSTDTQYF. The chain employs TRBV7-3 and TRBJ2-3; 8 positions agree with TRBD2. V was pared by 5 bases and J by 0 bases, with 4 bases of the junction left unmatched. This CDR3 has 15 residues. Germline CDR1 and CDR2: SGHTA and FQGTGA. Based on the CDR3 plus reference TRBV7-3 and TRBJ2-3, the full variable domain is GAGVSQTPSNKVTEKGKYVELRCDPISGHTALYWYRQSLGQGPEFLIYFQGTGAADDSGLPNDRFFAVRPEGSVSTLKIQRTERGDSAVYLCASSRGGVSTDTQYFGPGTRLTVL.

CDR3 DNA sequence: TGTGCCAGCTCACCAAAGGGGACGTCCACCTACGAGCAGTACTTC. Translating it yields CASSPKGTSTYEQYF. V usage is TRBV18 and J usage is TRBJ2-7; either TRBD1 or TRBD2 may fit D (5 bases each). V lost 2 bases and J 2 bases, leaving 13 bases between the germline ends. Germline loops: CDR1 KGHSH, CDR2 LQKENI. The CDR3 runs to 15 residues.

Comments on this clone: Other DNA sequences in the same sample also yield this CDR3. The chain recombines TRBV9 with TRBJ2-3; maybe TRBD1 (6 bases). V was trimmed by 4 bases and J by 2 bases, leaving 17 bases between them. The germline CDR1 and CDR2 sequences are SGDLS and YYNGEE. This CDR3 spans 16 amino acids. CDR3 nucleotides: TGTGCCAGCAGCAGCAACCTTGGGGGCACCACAGATACGCAGTATTTT. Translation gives CASSSNLGGTTDTQYF.

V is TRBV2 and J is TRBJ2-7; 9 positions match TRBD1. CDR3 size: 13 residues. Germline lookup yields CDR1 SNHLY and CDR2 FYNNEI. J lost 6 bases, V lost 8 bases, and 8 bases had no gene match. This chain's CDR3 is CASPGQGAGEQYF. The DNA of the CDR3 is TGTGCCAGCCCGGGACAGGGAGCTGGCGAGCAGTACTTC.

The CDR3 DNA reads as TGTGCCAGCAGTTCCGGAGGGACCGGGGAGCTGTTTTTT. Protein: CASSSGGTGELFF. The chain links TRBV6-5 to TRBJ2-2; D might be TRBD2 (6 bases). The germline CDR1 and CDR2 sequences are MNHEY and SVGAGI. Between the trimmed V and J ends, which lost 4 bases and 5 bases, there was a span of 8 bases. The CDR3 runs to 13 residues.

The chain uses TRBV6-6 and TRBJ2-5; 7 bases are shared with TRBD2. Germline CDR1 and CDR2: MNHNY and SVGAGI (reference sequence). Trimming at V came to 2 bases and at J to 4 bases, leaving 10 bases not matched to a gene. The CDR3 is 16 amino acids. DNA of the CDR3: TGTGCCAGCAGTTACCCGTTGGCGGGAGCGGGAGAGACCCAGTACTTC. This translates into CASSYPLAGAGETQYF.

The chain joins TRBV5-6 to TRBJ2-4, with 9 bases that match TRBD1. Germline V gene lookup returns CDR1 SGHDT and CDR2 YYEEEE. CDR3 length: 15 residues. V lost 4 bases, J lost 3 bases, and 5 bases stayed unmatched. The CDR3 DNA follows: TGTGCCAGCAGCACTACAGGGGGCGGCAAAAACATTCAGTACTTC. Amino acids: CASSTTGGGKNIQYF.

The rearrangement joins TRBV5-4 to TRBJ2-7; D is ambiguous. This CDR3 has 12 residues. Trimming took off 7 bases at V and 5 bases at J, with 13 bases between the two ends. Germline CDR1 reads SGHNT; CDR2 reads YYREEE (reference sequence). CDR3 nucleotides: TGTGCCAGCCTGTTAAGGGTTAACGAGCAGTACTTC. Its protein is CASLLRVNEQYF.

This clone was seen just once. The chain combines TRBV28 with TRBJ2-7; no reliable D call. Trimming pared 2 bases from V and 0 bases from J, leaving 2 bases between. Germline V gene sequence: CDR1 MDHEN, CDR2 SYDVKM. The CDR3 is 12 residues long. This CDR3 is CASSLPSYEQYF. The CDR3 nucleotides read TGTGCCAGCAGTTTACCCTCCTACGAGCAGTACTTC. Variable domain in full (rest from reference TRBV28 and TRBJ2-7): DVKVTQSSRYLVKRTGEKVFLECVQDMDHENMFWYRQDPGLGLRLIYFSYDVKMKEKGDIPEGYSVSREKKERFSLILESASTNQTSMYLCASSLPSYEQYFGPGTRLTVT.

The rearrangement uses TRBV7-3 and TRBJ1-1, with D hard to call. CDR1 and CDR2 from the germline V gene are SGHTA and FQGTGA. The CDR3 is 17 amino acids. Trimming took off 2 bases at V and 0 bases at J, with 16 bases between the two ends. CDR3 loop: CASSLLPPGIMNTEAFF. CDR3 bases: TGTGCCAGCAGCTTATTGCCCCCGGGGATAATGAACACTGAAGCTTTCTTT.

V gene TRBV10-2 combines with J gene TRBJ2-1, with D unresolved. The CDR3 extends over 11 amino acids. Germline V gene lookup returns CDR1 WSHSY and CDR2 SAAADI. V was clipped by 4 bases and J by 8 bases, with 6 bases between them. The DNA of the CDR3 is TGCGCCAGCAGTGGGCTAGATGAGCAGTTCTTC. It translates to CASSGLDEQFF.

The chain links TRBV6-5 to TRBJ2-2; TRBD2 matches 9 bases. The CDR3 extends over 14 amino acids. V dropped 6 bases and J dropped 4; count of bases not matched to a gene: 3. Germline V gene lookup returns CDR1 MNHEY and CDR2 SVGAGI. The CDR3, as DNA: TGTGCCAGCAGCAAGGGACTAGCCACCGGGGAGCTGTTTTTT. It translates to CASSKGLATGELFF.

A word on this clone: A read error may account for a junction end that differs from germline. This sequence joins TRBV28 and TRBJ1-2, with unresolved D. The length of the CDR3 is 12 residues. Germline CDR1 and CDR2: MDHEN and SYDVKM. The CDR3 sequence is CASVGQNYGHTF. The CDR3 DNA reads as TGTGCCAGCGTGGGTCAAAACTATGGCCACACCTTC.

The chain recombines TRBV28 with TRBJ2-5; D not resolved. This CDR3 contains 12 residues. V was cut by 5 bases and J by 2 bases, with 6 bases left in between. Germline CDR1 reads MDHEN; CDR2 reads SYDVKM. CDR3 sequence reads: CASSPSQETQYF. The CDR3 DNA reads TGTGCCAGCAGTCCCTCTCAAGAGACCCAGTACTTC.

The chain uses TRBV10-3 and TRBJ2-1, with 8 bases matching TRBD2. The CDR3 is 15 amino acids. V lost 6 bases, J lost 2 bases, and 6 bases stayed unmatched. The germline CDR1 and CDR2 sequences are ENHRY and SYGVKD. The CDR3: CAISGRAGTYNEQFF. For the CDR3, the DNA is TGTGCCATCAGCGGGAGGGCAGGGACCTACAATGAGCAGTTCTTC.